Listed here are 21 T cell receptor beta chains from one sample, sequenced in a study of long-term antiretroviral therapy in people with HIV. Version v3.0 of the immunoSEQ assay was performed at survey level. The assay was immunoSEQ multiplex PCR, and TCRdb's table has in-frame clones only and misses some. The sample yields some 25,000 clones, around 86% seen once. The sequencing here drew on unsorted PBMCs, taken 1.2 years after starting antiretroviral therapy. The receptors were sampled from a man aged 50 or older with HIV.

The chain uses TRBV2 and TRBJ2-7; perhaps TRBD2 as D (6 bases). Germline CDR1 is SNHLY and CDR2 is FYNNEI. Trimming removed 7 bases from V and 3 bases from J, with 16 bases in between. The CDR3 length is 14 residues. CDR3 protein: CASTPSAAFYEQYF. The CDR3 nucleotides read TGTGCCAGCACGCCTAGCGCGGCATTCTACGAGCAGTACTTC.

By sample fraction, this clone is medium-sized. This chain links TRBV6-1 with TRBJ2-2; tentative D call: TRBD1 (6 bases). V dropped 7 bases and J dropped 4 bases, with 16 bases sitting between them. The CDR3 covers 15 residues. CDR1 is MNHNS and CDR2 is SASEGT in the germline V gene. In nucleotides, the CDR3 is TGTGCCAGCAATGTCAGGGGCGCGGGCACCGGGGAGCTGTTTTTT. It yields the protein CASNVRGAGTGELFF.

This chain uses TRBV7-9 with TRBJ1-1; D is ambiguous. V lost 1 base and J 1 base, leaving 7 bases between the germline ends. This CDR3 contains 14 residues. Germline assignment: CDR1 SEHNR and CDR2 FQNEAQ (reference sequence). The CDR3 loop reads CASSLVLENTEAFF. DNA of the CDR3: TGTGCCAGCAGCTTAGTGTTGGAGAACACTGAAGCTTTCTTT.

The chain employs TRBV30 and TRBJ1-1; D not certain. The germline V gene has CDR1 GTSNPN and CDR2 SVGIG (reference sequence). CDR3 length: 11 residues. Trimming removed 5 bases at V and 6 bases at J, with 10 bases between. CDR3 protein: CAWDLQPEAFF. The CDR3 coding sequence is TGTGCCTGGGACCTACAACCTGAAGCTTTCTTT.

The chain has TRBV9 and TRBJ1-6; D gene uncertain. Trimming left V 3 bases short and J 5 bases short, with 12 bases between. This CDR3 has 15 amino acids. From germline, CDR1 is SGDLS and CDR2 YYNGEE. In nucleotides, the CDR3 is TGTGCCAGCAGCGCCCGCGGGTTAGATAATTCACCCCTCCACTTT. The encoded protein is CASSARGLDNSPLHF. Full variable domain (remainder filled in from reference TRBV9 and TRBJ1-6): DSGVTQTPKHLITATGQRVTLRCSPRSGDLSVYWYQQSLDQGLQFLIQYYNGEERAKGNILERFSAQQFPDLHSELNLSSLELGDSALYFCASSARGLDNSPLHFGNGTRLTVT.

This chain connects TRBV10-3 to TRBJ2-1; tentatively, D is TRBD1 (6 bases). Germline CDR1 reads ENHRY; CDR2 reads SYGVKD. CDR3 length: 13 residues. Trimming removed 6 bases at V and 4 bases at J, with 10 bases between. The CDR3 here is CAISGTPYNEQFF. In nucleotides, the CDR3 is TGTGCCATCAGCGGGACACCTTACAATGAGCAGTTCTTC.

This clone appeared once. The CDR3 spells CASSQDRGRLPYGYTF. CDR3 coding DNA: TGCGCCAGCAGCCAAGATCGGGGGCGACTTCCCTATGGCTACACCTTC. The chain uses TRBV4-1 and TRBJ1-2, with a tentative D call TRBD1 (6 bases). Germline lookup yields CDR1 MGHRA and CDR2 YSYEKL. V shed 0 bases and J shed 4 bases, with 15 bases lying between them. This CDR3 is built from 16 residues.

In its sample, this clone was seen once. V and J are TRBV27 and TRBJ2-1; no firm D call. The CDR3 is made up of 13 amino acids. Germline-derived CDR1 and CDR2 are MNHEY and SMNVEV (reference sequence). The ends were cut back, 5 bases at V and 6 bases at J, with 11 bases in the middle. CDR3 in amino acids: CASSKHAINEQFF. Here the CDR3 DNA reads TGTGCCAGCAGTAAACACGCTATCAATGAGCAGTTCTTC.

The rearrangement uses TRBV6-6 and TRBJ2-7, with D hard to call. Germline V gene data show CDR1 as MNHNY and CDR2 as SVGAGI (reference sequence). V was shortened by 0 bases and J by 2 bases, with 5 bases between the two germline ends. The length of the CDR3 is 13 residues. The CDR3 sequence is CASSYSGPYEQYF. The CDR3 nucleotides are TGTGCCAGCAGTTACTCCGGGCCCTACGAGCAGTACTTC.

This clone was seen a handful of times. This chain links TRBV7-2 with TRBJ2-7, with D perhaps matching TRBD1 (6 bases). The V end lost 0 bases, the J end lost 7 bases, and 16 bases lay between the germline ends. This CDR3 comprises 15 residues. Looked up from germline, CDR1 is SGHTA and CDR2 is FQGNSA. The CDR3 DNA is TGTGCCAGCAGCTTAGCGACCTGGACAGCATCAGAGCAGTACTTC. This sequence encodes CASSLATWTASEQYF.

This chain uses TRBV2 with TRBJ2-3; D is perhaps TRBD1 (6 bases). This CDR3 contains 14 residues. Germline V gene lookup returns CDR1 SNHLY and CDR2 FYNNEI. Deletions cut 6 bases from V and 2 bases from J, with 12 bases between. The chain's CDR3 is CASSPGTYTDTQYF. In DNA, the CDR3 is TGTGCCAGCAGCCCCGGGACATACACAGATACGCAGTATTTT.

This sequence joins TRBV7-2 and TRBJ1-2; a possible D gene is TRBD1 (6 bases). The V end lost 3 bases, the J end lost 2 bases, and 13 bases lay between the germline ends. The CDR3 length is 15 residues. Germline V CDR1 and CDR2: SGHTA, FQGNSA. CDR3 residues: CASSFSRGPNYGYTF. CDR3 DNA: TGTGCCAGCAGCTTTAGTCGGGGGCCGAACTATGGCTACACCTTC.

This chain links TRBV5-1 with TRBJ2-2, with TRBD1 matching 9 bases. J was trimmed by 5 bases and V by 7 bases; bases with no gene match: 9. CDR1 and CDR2 (germline): SGHRS, YFSETQ. The CDR3 length is 15 residues. CDR3 region: CASGRTGDETGELFF. In DNA form, the CDR3 reads TGCGCCAGCGGCCGGACAGGGGATGAGACCGGGGAGCTGTTTTTT.

V usage is TRBV30 and J usage is TRBJ1-4, with D perhaps matching TRBD1 (5 bases). The CDR3 totals 16 residues. Germline lookup yields CDR1 GTSNPN and CDR2 SVGIG (reference sequence). V lost 2 bases and J lost 0, with 13 bases in between. CDR3 sequence: CAWSLGDSATNEKLFF. In nucleotides, the CDR3 is TGTGCCTGGAGTCTTGGAGACAGTGCAACTAATGAAAAACTGTTTTTT.

The chain is built from TRBV2 and TRBJ2-5, with TRBD1 identical over 8 bases. The J call is in doubt because the DNA end fits TRBJ2-7 better. The CDR3 runs to 15 residues. Germline V CDR1 and CDR2: SNHLY, FYNNEI. CDR3 nucleotide sequence: TGTGCCAGCAGTGACCGACAGGGGACGATGGGCGAGCAGTACTTC. This gives the protein CASSDRQGTMGEQYF.

The chain recombines TRBV19 with TRBJ2-6; possibly TRBD1 for D (5 bases). The V end lost 6 bases, the J end lost 3 bases, and 6 bases lay between the germline ends. The CDR3 totals 13 residues. Looked up from germline, CDR1 is LNHDA and CDR2 is SQIVND (reference sequence). The DNA of the CDR3 is TGTGCCAGTAGCAGGGATGGGGCCAACGTCCTGACTTTC. Protein sequence: CASSRDGANVLTF.

J is TRBJ1-4 and V is TRBV9, with D tentatively TRBD1 (6 bases). Germline V gene data show CDR1 as SGDLS and CDR2 as YYNGEE. CDR3 length equals 15 residues. V was clipped by 3 bases and J by 0 bases, with 9 bases between them. The CDR3 reads CASSAGHSTNEKLFF. The DNA for the CDR3 is TGTGCCAGCAGCGCGGGACATTCAACTAATGAAAAACTGTTTTTT. The full variable domain, with the rest looked up from reference TRBV9 and TRBJ1-4, is DSGVTQTPKHLITATGQRVTLRCSPRSGDLSVYWYQQSLDQGLQFLIQYYNGEERAKGNILERFSAQQFPDLHSELNLSSLELGDSALYFCASSAGHSTNEKLFFGSGTQLSVL.

This rearrangement joins TRBV29-1 to TRBJ2-7, with D perhaps being TRBD1 or TRBD2 (5 bases each). Trimming shortened V by 0 bases and J by 3 bases, and 15 bases separated the two germline ends. This CDR3 spans 15 amino acids. Germline-derived CDR1 and CDR2 are SQVTM and ANQGSEA. CDR3 in amino acids: CSVEESKRQGYEQYF. The CDR3 coding sequence is TGCAGCGTTGAAGAGTCAAAGCGGCAGGGCTACGAGCAGTACTTC.

The chain joins TRBV7-9 to TRBJ1-2; no reliable D call. The CDR3 covers 14 residues. The V end lost 6 bases, the J end lost 8 bases, and 19 bases lay between the germline ends. CDR1 and CDR2 (germline): SEHNR, FQNEAQ (reference sequence). CDR3 coding DNA: TGTGCCAGCAGTCTACCGCTTCTCGATGGGGGCTACACCTTC. Amino acids: CASSLPLLDGGYTF.

This sequence joins TRBV7-2 and TRBJ1-3; D ambiguous. Germline-derived CDR1 and CDR2 are SGHTA and FQGNSA. V was trimmed by 1 base and J by 0 bases, leaving 10 bases between them. The CDR3 is made up of 16 amino acids. The DNA of the CDR3 is TGTGCCAGCAGCTTAGTGGAACAGAGCTCTGGAAACACCATATATTTT. It translates to CASSLVEQSSGNTIYF. The whole variable domain, remainder taken from reference TRBV7-2 and TRBJ1-3, is GAGVSQSPSNKVTEKGKDVELRCDPISGHTALYWYRQSLGQGLEFLIYFQGNSAPDKSGLPSDRFSAERTGGSVSTLTIQRTQQEDSAVYLCASSLVEQSSGNTIYFGEGSWLTVV.

The chain links TRBV28 to TRBJ1-5; possibly TRBD1 for D (6 bases). CDR3 length equals 15 residues. Germline CDR1 reads MDHEN; CDR2 reads SYDVKM. V was pared by 1 base and J by 8 bases, with 15 bases between. The CDR3 reads CASSLSMTGPKPQHF. In nucleotides, the CDR3 is TGTGCCAGCAGTTTATCCATGACAGGTCCGAAGCCCCAGCATTTT.